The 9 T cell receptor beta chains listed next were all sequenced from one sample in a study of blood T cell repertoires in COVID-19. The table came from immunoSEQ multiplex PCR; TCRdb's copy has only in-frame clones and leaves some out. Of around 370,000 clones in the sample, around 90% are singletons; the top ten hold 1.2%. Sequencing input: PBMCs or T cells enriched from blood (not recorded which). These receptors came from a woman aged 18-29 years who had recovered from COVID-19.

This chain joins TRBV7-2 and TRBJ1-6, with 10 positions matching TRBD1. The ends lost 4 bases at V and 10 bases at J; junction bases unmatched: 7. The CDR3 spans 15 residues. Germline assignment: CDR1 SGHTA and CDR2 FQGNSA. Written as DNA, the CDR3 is TGTGCCAGCAGCTCAACCGGGACAGGGGTCTCACCCCTCCACTTT. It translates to CASSSTGTGVSPLHF.

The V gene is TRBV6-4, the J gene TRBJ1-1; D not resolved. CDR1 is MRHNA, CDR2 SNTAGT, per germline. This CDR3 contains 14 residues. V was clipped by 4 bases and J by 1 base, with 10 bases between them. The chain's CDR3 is CASSVMAGNTEAFF. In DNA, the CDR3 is TGTGCCAGCAGTGTTATGGCAGGGAACACTGAAGCTTTCTTT.

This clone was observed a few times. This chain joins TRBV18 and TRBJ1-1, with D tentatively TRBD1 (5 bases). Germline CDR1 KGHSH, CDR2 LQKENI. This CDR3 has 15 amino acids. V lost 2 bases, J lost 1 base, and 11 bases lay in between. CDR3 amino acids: CASSPFPGSNTEAFF. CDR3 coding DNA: TGTGCCAGCTCACCATTTCCAGGGTCGAACACTGAAGCTTTCTTT.

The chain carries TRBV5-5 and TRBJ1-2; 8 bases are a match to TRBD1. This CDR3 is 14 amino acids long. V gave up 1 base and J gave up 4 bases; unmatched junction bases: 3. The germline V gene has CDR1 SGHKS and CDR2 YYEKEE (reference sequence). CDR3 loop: CASSLPRGLYGYTF. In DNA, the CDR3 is TGTGCCAGCAGCTTGCCCAGGGGGCTCTATGGCTACACCTTC.

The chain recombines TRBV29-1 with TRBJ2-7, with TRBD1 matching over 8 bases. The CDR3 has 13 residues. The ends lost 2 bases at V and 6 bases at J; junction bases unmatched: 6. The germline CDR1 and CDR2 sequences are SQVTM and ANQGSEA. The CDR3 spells CSVELGQGTEQYF. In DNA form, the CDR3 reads TGCAGCGTTGAACTAGGACAGGGTACCGAGCAGTACTTC.

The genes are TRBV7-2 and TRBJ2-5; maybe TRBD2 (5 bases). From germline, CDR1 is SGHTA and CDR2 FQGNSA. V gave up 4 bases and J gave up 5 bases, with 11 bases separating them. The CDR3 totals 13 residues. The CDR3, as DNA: TGTGCCAGCAGCTCTAGCTTTGTGGAGACCCAGTACTTC. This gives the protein CASSSSFVETQYF.

For the CDR3, the DNA is TGTGCCAGCAGCTTACCAACAGGGGTATCTCAAGGGGCCAACGTCCTGACTTTC. The encoded protein is CASSLPTGVSQGANVLTF. The chain combines TRBV7-9 with TRBJ2-6; 7 nucleotides agree with TRBD1. Trimming cost V 2 bases and J 4 bases; bases outside gene matches: 11. Germline V gene data show CDR1 as SEHNR and CDR2 as FQNEAQ (reference sequence). The CDR3 is made up of 18 amino acids.

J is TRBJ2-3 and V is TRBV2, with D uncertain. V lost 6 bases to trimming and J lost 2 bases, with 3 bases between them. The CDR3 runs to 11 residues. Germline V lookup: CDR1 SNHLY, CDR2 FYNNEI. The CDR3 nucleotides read TGTGCCAGCAGCCTCACAGATACGCAGTATTTT. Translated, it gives CASSLTDTQYF.

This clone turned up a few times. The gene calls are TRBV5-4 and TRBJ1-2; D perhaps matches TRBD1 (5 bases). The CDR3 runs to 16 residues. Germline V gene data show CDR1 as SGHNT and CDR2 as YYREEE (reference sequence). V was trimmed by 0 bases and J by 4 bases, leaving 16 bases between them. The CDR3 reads CASSLVGLRQGYGYTF. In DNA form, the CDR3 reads TGTGCCAGCAGCTTGGTTGGCTTGAGGCAGGGCTATGGCTACACCTTC.